This entry lists 22 T cell receptor beta chains sequenced from one sample in a study of PD-1 blockade in classical Hodgkin lymphoma. All the patients suffered relapse after autologous stem cell transplantation, and brentuximab vedotin exposure differed. Assay used: immunoSEQ multiplex PCR; TCRdb lists only in-frame clones, some missing. The profile shows tens of thousands of clones, 85% to 95% of them singletons. Specimen: peripheral blood mononuclear cells (PBMCs), collected at baseline. The receptors shown here come from a human donor with classical Hodgkin lymphoma.

V and J are TRBV11-2 and TRBJ2-1; TRBD1 is a possible D gene (6 bases). Germline V CDR1 and CDR2: SGHAT, FQNNGV. The CDR3 contains 16 residues. The germline V and J ends were trimmed by 5 bases and 3 bases, with 17 bases remaining between them. The CDR3 nucleotides read TGTGCCAGCAGCCCTTATTGGGTAGGGGGCTACAATGAGCAGTTCTTC. Translation: CASSPYWVGGYNEQFF.

This clone occurred once. The V gene is TRBV9, the J gene TRBJ2-4; a weak D match, TRBD1 (7 bases). V dropped 3 bases and J dropped 5 bases, with 9 bases sitting between them. The CDR3 loop spans 13 amino acids. In germline, CDR1 is SGDLS, CDR2 YYNGEE. The CDR3: CASSGGTENIQYF. The CDR3 DNA reads as TGTGCCAGCAGCGGCGGGACAGAAAACATTCAGTACTTC.

The count of this clone is one. This chain joins TRBV14 and TRBJ2-7; no clear D. The CDR3 covers 13 residues. The V end was cut by 8 bases, the J end by 4 bases, with 15 bases between. From germline, CDR1 is SGHDN and CDR2 FVKESK. The CDR3 sequence is CASADGMTYEQYF. The CDR3, as DNA: TGTGCCAGCGCGGACGGCATGACTTACGAGCAGTACTTC. The full variable domain, in which reference TRBV14 and TRBJ2-7 provide the parts outside the CDR3, is EAGVTQFPSHSVIEKGQTVTLRCDPISGHDNLYWYRRVMGKEIKFLLHFVKESKQDESGMPNNRFLAERTGGTYSTLKVQPAELEDSGVYFCASADGMTYEQYFGPGTRLTVT.

This clone was detected only once. The V gene is TRBV5-1, the J gene TRBJ2-3; TRBD2 matches at 7 bases. The CDR3 is made up of 16 amino acids. Germline V gene data show CDR1 as SGHRS and CDR2 as YFSETQ. Unmatched junction bases numbered 9, after V lost 5 bases and J lost 0 bases. CDR3 protein: CASRMVGGGSTDTQYF. The CDR3 DNA is TGCGCCAGCAGAATGGTTGGGGGAGGGAGCACAGATACGCAGTATTTT.

The gene calls are TRBV14 and TRBJ2-1; TRBD2 agrees at 8 bases. CDR3 length: 15 amino acids. J was trimmed by 4 bases and V by 4 bases; bases with no gene match: 6. Germline V gives CDR1 SGHDN, CDR2 FVKESK. The CDR3, as DNA: TGTGCCAGCAGCCGGACGACTAGCGTTTACAATGAGCAGTTCTTC. It codes for CASSRTTSVYNEQFF.

The rearrangement uses TRBV29-1 and TRBJ2-7, with a weak D call TRBD2 (5 bases). CDR1 SQVTM and CDR2 ANQGSEA come from the germline V gene. The CDR3 has 13 residues. V was trimmed by 6 bases and J by 2 bases, leaving 14 bases between them. The CDR3 coding sequence is TGCAGCGTCGATAGCGAGCCCCCCTACGAGCAGTACTTC. The encoded protein is CSVDSEPPYEQYF.

V gene TRBV5-5 combines with J gene TRBJ1-1; D remains ambiguous. Germline CDR1 and CDR2: SGHKS and YYEKEE (reference sequence). Trimming shortened V by 0 bases and J by 2 bases, and 17 bases separated the two germline ends. CDR3 length: 17 amino acids. The CDR3 loop reads CASSLVNDPRSNTEAFF. DNA of the CDR3: TGTGCCAGCAGCTTGGTTAATGACCCCAGGAGCAACACTGAAGCTTTCTTT.

This clone was seen more than once but under ten times. The J gene is TRBJ1-1, the V gene TRBV30, with no clear D. Germline values: CDR1 GTSNPN, CDR2 SVGIG (reference sequence). V was cut by 0 bases and J by 3 bases, with 14 bases left in between. The CDR3 sequence is 15 residues long. CDR3 residues: CAWSVTARRDTEAFF. The CDR3 coding sequence is TGTGCCTGGAGTGTAACCGCAAGGAGGGACACTGAAGCTTTCTTT.

The chain employs TRBV5-4 and TRBJ2-1; D may be TRBD1 (5 bases). The germline V gene has CDR1 SGHNT and CDR2 YYREEE (reference sequence). The germline V and J ends were trimmed by 4 bases and 10 bases, with 27 bases remaining between them. The CDR3 loop spans 17 amino acids. The CDR3 coding sequence is TGTGCCAGCAGCAAATTAGGGGCCACCCAGGGTTTCAACGAGCAGTTCTTC. Amino acids: CASSKLGATQGFNEQFF.

This CDR3 is CASSPPGAQDTQYF. In DNA, the CDR3 is TGTGCCAGCAGCCCCCCGGGGGCGCAAGATACGCAGTATTTT. V usage is TRBV7-2 and J usage is TRBJ2-3; perhaps D is TRBD1 or TRBD2 (6 bases each). This CDR3 has 14 residues. Trimming left V 5 bases short and J 5 bases short, with 14 bases between. Germline lookup yields CDR1 SGHTA and CDR2 FQGNSA.

This chain uses TRBV9 with TRBJ2-2; either TRBD1 or TRBD2 may fit D (5 bases each). The germline V and J ends were trimmed by 0 bases and 2 bases, with 11 bases remaining between them. Germline assignment: CDR1 SGDLS and CDR2 YYNGEE. The CDR3 is 16 amino acids. The CDR3 bases are TGTGCCAGCAGCGTAGAGGGACCCAGAAACACCGGGGAGCTGTTTTTT. Translated, it gives CASSVEGPRNTGELFF. Based on the CDR3 plus reference TRBV9 and TRBJ2-2, the full variable domain is DSGVTQTPKHLITATGQRVTLRCSPRSGDLSVYWYQQSLDQGLQFLIQYYNGEERAKGNILERFSAQQFPDLHSELNLSSLELGDSALYFCASSVEGPRNTGELFFGEGSRLTVL.

The gene calls are TRBV29-1 and TRBJ2-1; 7 nucleotides agree with TRBD1. J was trimmed by 2 bases and V by 0 bases; bases with no gene match: 10. Per germline, CDR1 SQVTM and CDR2 ANQGSEA. This CDR3 is 17 amino acids long. As DNA, the CDR3 is TGCAGCGTTGAAGACATGGAGACAGGGTTGACCTACAATGAGCAGTTCTTC. It codes for CSVEDMETGLTYNEQFF.

The V gene is TRBV6-5, the J gene TRBJ2-5; 7 positions agree with TRBD1. Germline V gives CDR1 MNHEY, CDR2 SVGAGI. This CDR3 is built from 13 residues. V trimming: 6 bases; J trimming: 0 bases; junction bases outside the gene matches: 1. The CDR3 reads CASRTGNQETQYF. DNA for the CDR3: TGTGCCAGCAGGACAGGGAACCAAGAGACCCAGTACTTC.

The chain joins TRBV2 to TRBJ2-1; TRBD1 matches 9 bases. CDR3 length equals 15 residues. Trimming at V came to 0 bases and at J to 8 bases, leaving 5 bases not matched to a gene. Germline CDR1 reads SNHLY; CDR2 reads FYNNEI. CDR3: CASSEAGTGRDEQFF. CDR3 DNA sequence: TGTGCCAGCAGTGAAGCGGGGACAGGGCGCGATGAGCAGTTCTTC.

This clone was recorded once. This chain uses TRBV19 with TRBJ1-4; D not certain. The germline CDR1 and CDR2 sequences are LNHDA and SQIVND (reference sequence). V was trimmed by 4 bases and J by 2 bases, leaving 11 bases between them. The CDR3 is 15 amino acids. The CDR3 reads CASSSISGTNEKLFF. CDR3 sequence (DNA): TGTGCCAGTAGTAGCATATCGGGGACTAATGAAAAACTGTTTTTT.

This clone appeared once. The chain has TRBV29-1 and TRBJ2-7; the match to TRBD1 covers 7 bases. There are 13 residues in the CDR3. The trim removed 3 bases at V and 3 bases at J, leaving 5 bases unmatched. Germline CDR1 is SQVTM and CDR2 is ANQGSEA. CDR3 DNA: TGCAGCGTTGATGTACAGGGGAGCTACGAGCAGTACTTC. As protein: CSVDVQGSYEQYF.

This clone was detected only a few times. The rearrangement links TRBV6-1 to TRBJ2-5, with no clear D. The length of the CDR3 is 16 residues. Germline V gene data show CDR1 as MNHNS and CDR2 as SASEGT. V lost 2 bases, J lost 4 bases, and 17 bases lay in between. Here the CDR3 DNA reads TGTGCCAGCAGTGAATTTCCCCCCGGAGTGGGAGAGACCCAGTACTTC. It codes for CASSEFPPGVGETQYF.

The chain couples TRBV7-2 to TRBJ2-3; D is possibly TRBD2 (6 bases). Germline V gene data show CDR1 as SGHTA and CDR2 as FQGNSA. The V and J ends lost 2 bases and 6 bases respectively, with 21 bases between them. The CDR3 extends over 17 amino acids. The CDR3 region is CASSLSLPPRGADTQYF. In DNA form, the CDR3 reads TGTGCCAGCAGCTTAAGCCTCCCCCCCCGCGGGGCCGATACGCAGTATTTT.

The chain uses TRBV27 and TRBJ2-1; D gene ambiguous. Looked up from germline, CDR1 is MNHEY and CDR2 is SMNVEV (reference sequence). This CDR3 has 18 residues. Trimming took off 5 bases at V and 0 bases at J, with 20 bases between the two ends. CDR3 residues: CASSRLSLGPSSYNEQFF. In DNA, the CDR3 is TGTGCCAGCAGTCGTTTAAGTTTAGGCCCTAGCTCCTACAATGAGCAGTTCTTC.

The chain couples TRBV9 to TRBJ1-2; D perhaps matches TRBD1 (6 bases). CDR1 and CDR2 from the germline V gene are SGDLS and YYNGEE. The CDR3 has 15 residues. Trimming took 4 bases from V and 4 from J, leaving 17 bases between them. CDR3 region: CASSISSGAGYGYTF. CDR3 bases: TGTGCCAGCAGCATTTCCTCAGGGGCTGGCTATGGCTACACCTTC.

This chain connects TRBV11-3 to TRBJ2-1; D unclear. The germline CDR1 and CDR2 sequences are SGHNT and YENEEA. This CDR3 region has 15 residues. Trimming left V 1 base short and J 6 bases short, with 13 bases between. CDR3 nucleotides: TGTGCCAGCAGCTTAGGAGGCCTTAAGGGCAATGAGCAGTTCTTC. Protein: CASSLGGLKGNEQFF.

The chain couples TRBV4-1 to TRBJ1-4; D may be TRBD1 (6 bases). CDR3 length equals 13 residues. Between the trimmed V and J ends, which lost 8 bases and 5 bases, there was a span of 12 bases. Per germline, CDR1 MGHRA and CDR2 YSYEKL. The CDR3 protein is CASQEGGNEKLFF. For the CDR3, the DNA is TGCGCCAGCCAGGAGGGGGGGAATGAAAAACTGTTTTTT.